This entry concerns a single T cell receptor (beta chain). Its specificity is unknown. Germline V lookup: CDR1 SQVTM, CDR2 ANQGSEA. J was trimmed by 5 bases and V by 1 base; bases with no gene match: 7. CDR3 size: 14 residues. The sample belongs to a study of cytomegalovirus exposure and HLA in healthy donors. Overall study findings and caveats: The study found most TCR sequences rare, yet found some public TCRs in many donors. TCR beta sequences reportedly predicted most subjects' HLA-A and HLA-B alleles accurately. When the data were analyzed later, several of the most significant clusters appeared to be linked to common viral pathogens.

The study ran its PCR with 60 Vbeta and 13 Jbeta primers. The data were produced by immunoSEQ multiplex PCR, yet TCRdb's version contains in-frame clones alone and is incomplete. The sample contains about 150,000 clones, approximately 80% of which appear only once. V gene TRBV29-1 combines with J gene TRBJ2-5; 7 positions match TRBD1. Material for sequencing was PBMCs. This sequence was found in a man over 45 in good health and CMV-seropositive. Written as DNA, the CDR3 is TGCAGCGTTGAAGTCCTCGACAGGGCCGAGACCCAGTACTTC. Translating gives CSVEVLDRAETQYF. Full variable domain (rest looked up from reference TRBV29-1 and TRBJ2-5): SAVISQKPSRDICQRGTSLTIQCQVDSQVTMMFWYRQQPGQSLTLIATANQGSEATYESGFVIDKFPISRPNLTFSTLTVSNMSPEDSSIYLCSVEVLDRAETQYFGPGTRLLVL.